Only a few counts were recorded for the clone carrying this TCR beta chain. Its antigen is not identified. The record originates from a study of Ad26.COV2.S vaccination and SARS-CoV-2 variants. Only in-frame clones appear in the TCRdb table, and some are missing; sequencing was by immunoSEQ multiplex PCR. The sample records around 100,000 clones, around three quarters being singletons. Germline CDR1 is SEHNR and CDR2 is FQNEAQ (reference sequence). The length of the CDR3 is 13 residues. V shed 5 bases, J shed 2 bases, and the junction held 3 bases outside the gene matches. General study findings and limits: Participants given vaccine showed non-spike TCR breadth similar to that of placebo recipients. Placebo recipients trailed vaccine recipients in spike-specific TCR breadth. Measures of TCR breadth and depth may have fallen short of total T cell responses. In vaccinated individuals, spike-specific CD8+ and CD4+ T cell responses reportedly displayed substantial breadth.

The sequences come from peripheral blood, collected after recovery from COVID-19. This sequence originates from a human donor who had recovered from COVID-19. The chain has TRBV7-9 and TRBJ2-7; 7 nucleotides agree with TRBD1. The CDR3 reads CASSRQGPYEQYF. DNA for the CDR3: TGTGCCAGCAGCCGACAGGGACCCTACGAGCAGTACTTC.